These 11 T cell receptor beta chains were all obtained from the same sample, sequenced in a study of T cell responses to AZD1222 COVID-19 vaccine. Assay: immunoSEQ multiplex PCR; the TCRdb copy retains only in-frame clones and omits some. Among about 97,000 clones, roughly 90% were seen once, and the ten largest hold 2.5% to 3.5%. Sequenced material: peripheral blood, taken on day 0 of AZD1222 vaccination. Receptors originate from an adult in good health.

This clone was counted at least ten times. This sample includes further DNA sequences coding for the same CDR3. The chain links TRBV6-2 or TRBV6-3 to TRBJ1-2; weak D call: TRBD1 (6 bases). Germline loops: CDR1 MNHEY, CDR2 SVGEGT. V lost 6 bases to trimming and J lost 2 bases, with 7 bases between them. The CDR3 spans 12 residues. As DNA, the CDR3 is TGTGCCAGCAGCGGACAGAACTATGGCTACACCTTC. Translating gives CASSGQNYGYTF.

This sequence joins TRBV29-1 and TRBJ1-1; no definite D call. The CDR3 is 13 amino acids. Trimming removed 7 bases at V and 4 bases at J, with 16 bases between. Looked up from germline, CDR1 is SQVTM and CDR2 is ANQGSEA. The CDR3 sequence: CSADPIEGTEAFF. Here the CDR3 DNA reads TGCAGCGCTGATCCAATTGAGGGCACTGAAGCTTTCTTT. Complete variable domain (other parts from reference TRBV29-1 and TRBJ1-1): SAVISQKPSRDICQRGTSLTIQCQVDSQVTMMFWYRQQPGQSLTLIATANQGSEATYESGFVIDKFPISRPNLTFSTLTVSNMSPEDSSIYLCSADPIEGTEAFFGQGTRLTVV.

The chain carries TRBV9 and TRBJ2-3, with D uncertain. The CDR3 loop spans 12 amino acids. Germline V lookup: CDR1 SGDLS, CDR2 YYNGEE. The V end was cut by 4 bases, the J end by 6 bases, with 9 bases between. The CDR3 protein is CASSPTPDTQYF. CDR3 DNA sequence: TGTGCCAGCAGCCCGACCCCCGATACGCAGTATTTT.

CDR3: CASSLVWGQGSNEQYF. The CDR3, as DNA: TGTGCCAGCAGTTTAGTTTGGGGGCAGGGGTCGAACGAGCAGTACTTC. The genes are TRBV28 and TRBJ2-7; a possible D gene is TRBD1 (6 bases). Deletions cut 2 bases from V and 5 bases from J, with 19 bases between. The CDR3 length is 16 residues. Germline-derived CDR1 and CDR2 are MDHEN and SYDVKM.

The CDR3 here is CAIRQGSSAEAFF. Written as DNA, the CDR3 is TGTGCCATCAGACAGGGGTCTAGTGCTGAAGCTTTCTTT. The chain joins TRBV10-3 to TRBJ1-1; 7 bases are shared with TRBD1. Germline V gene sequence: CDR1 ENHRY, CDR2 SYGVKD. The trim removed 6 bases at V and 6 bases at J, leaving 7 bases unmatched. There are 13 residues in the CDR3.

The CDR3 sequence is CASSTSGTEAFF. CDR3 coding DNA: TGTGCCAGTAGTACCTCAGGTACTGAAGCTTTCTTT. The chain carries TRBV19 and TRBJ1-1; unclear D gene. CDR1 and CDR2 (germline): LNHDA, SQIVND (reference sequence). The CDR3 extends over 12 amino acids. Trimming removed 4 bases from V and 5 bases from J, with 8 bases in between.

The gene calls are TRBV7-9 and TRBJ1-4; no definite D call. CDR3 size: 13 residues. V gave up 5 bases and J gave up 8 bases, with 12 bases separating them. CDR1 and CDR2 (germline): SEHNR, FQNEAQ (reference sequence). CDR3 coding DNA: TGTGCCAGCAGCCCTACTCTCGGGGAAAAACTGTTTTTT. This sequence encodes CASSPTLGEKLFF. Full variable domain (missing parts from reference TRBV7-9 and TRBJ1-4): DTGVSQNPRHKITKRGQNVTFRCDPISEHNRLYWYRQTLGQGPEFLTYFQNEAQLEKSRLLSDRFSAERPKGSFSTLEIQRTEQGDSAMYLCASSPTLGEKLFFGSGTQLSVL.

This chain joins TRBV15 and TRBJ2-7, with D tentatively TRBD2 (6 bases). Per the germline V gene, CDR1 is LNHNV and CDR2 is YYDKDF (reference sequence). V shed 0 bases and J shed 0 bases, with 9 bases lying between them. The length of the CDR3 is 15 residues. The CDR3 region has the DNA TGTGCCACCAGCAGAGATCGGGGGAGCTCCTACGAGCAGTACTTC. Its translation: CATSRDRGSSYEQYF.

This chain joins TRBV11-2 and TRBJ1-1; D is uncertain. Trimming took off 1 base at V and 2 bases at J, with 11 bases between the two ends. CDR3 length: 15 residues. Per the germline V gene, CDR1 is SGHAT and CDR2 is FQNNGV. The CDR3 nucleotides are TGTGCCAGCAGCTTAGCTACAGCAGTAAACACTGAAGCTTTCTTT. It yields the protein CASSLATAVNTEAFF.

This chain uses TRBV5-5 with TRBJ1-6, with 7 nucleotides matching TRBD1. The V and J ends lost 2 bases and 10 bases, in that order; junction bases with no gene match: 6. Germline CDR1 is SGHKS and CDR2 is YYEKEE (reference sequence). This CDR3 region has 14 residues. CDR3 residues: CASSFRQGNSPLHF. CDR3 coding DNA: TGTGCCAGCAGCTTCCGACAGGGCAACTCACCCCTCCACTTT.

There are a few counts of this clone. This rearrangement joins TRBV7-9 to TRBJ1-2, with D unclear. Deletions cut 5 bases from V and 4 bases from J, with 8 bases between. The length of the CDR3 is 12 residues. Per the germline V gene, CDR1 is SEHNR and CDR2 is FQNEAQ (reference sequence). In DNA form, the CDR3 reads TGTGCCAGCAGCCGTGAGGTCTATGGCTACACCTTC. It specifies CASSREVYGYTF.